This T cell receptor beta chain appears in the sequencing data of a study of blood T cells in healthy people across ages. Germline V lookup: CDR1 SGHTA, CDR2 FQGNSA. Trimming removed 8 bases from V and 1 base from J; junction bases left unmatched: 15. The CDR3 has 18 residues. Primers used in a second PCR of about 7 to 12 cycles were a sample-barcoded 5' primer and a J-beta primer mix. Each cDNA molecule carried a tag from a template-switch adaptor that contained 12 random nucleotides. TCRdb analysed the 5' RACE reads with MiXCR anew, one entry per CDR3 protein. This sample has hundreds of thousands of distinct CDR3 sequences, with 40% to 60% found just once. Peripheral blood, approximately 10 milliliters per donor, was collected.

The sequenced sample consisted of blood. The sequence was collected from a man aged 25 to 40 in good health. This chain joins TRBV7-2 and TRBJ2-3; 10 bases match TRBD2. The CDR3 coding sequence is TGTGCCAGCGGTAGGGGGCTAGCGGGGGTCTTCGGCACAGATACGCAGTATTTT. Encoded protein: CASGRGLAGVFGTDTQYF.